A single sample is the source of the 32 T cell receptor beta chains below, sequenced in a study of cytomegalovirus exposure and HLA in healthy donors. PCR used 60 Vbeta primers and 13 Jbeta primers. Assay: immunoSEQ multiplex PCR; the TCRdb copy retains only in-frame clones and omits some. The table records about 200,000 clones, about 80% of them present only once. The material sequenced was PBMCs. The receptors come from a man aged 40-50 years in good health and CMV-seropositive.

This rearrangement joins TRBV7-2 to TRBJ1-5; D unclear. The CDR3 is 13 amino acids. Trimming shortened V by 5 bases and J by 4 bases, and 9 bases separated the two germline ends. CDR1 is SGHTA and CDR2 is FQGNSA in the germline V gene. The chain's CDR3 is CASSPGINQPQHF. CDR3 sequence (DNA): TGTGCCAGCAGCCCCGGGATTAATCAGCCCCAGCATTTT.

The V and J genes are TRBV5-6 and TRBJ2-3; TRBD2 matches at 13 bases. V gave up 2 bases and J gave up 7 bases; unmatched junction bases: 7. Germline V gene data show CDR1 as SGHDT and CDR2 as YYEEEE. The CDR3 is made up of 16 amino acids. This CDR3 is CASSLLPGTSGNTQYF. The CDR3, as DNA: TGTGCCAGCAGCTTACTACCCGGGACTAGCGGGAATACGCAGTATTTT.

The chain combines TRBV29-1 with TRBJ2-3; maybe TRBD2 (5 bases). Per germline, CDR1 SQVTM and CDR2 ANQGSEA. CDR3 length: 16 residues. V lost 6 bases, J lost 6 bases, and 25 bases lay in between. The CDR3 DNA follows: TGCAGCGTCCTAACAGACTACGCCGGGCCTACGGATACGCAGTATTTT. This encodes CSVLTDYAGPTDTQYF.

Concerning this clone: Given the absence of the conserved phenylalanine or tryptophan at the CDR3 end, a read error is likely. The genes are TRBV7-3 and TRBJ1-2; tentative D call: TRBD1 (5 bases). V was clipped by 2 bases and J by 4 bases, with 8 bases between them. Germline V gives CDR1 SGHTA, CDR2 FQGTGA. The CDR3 runs 13 residues. CDR3 protein: CASSLDRSYGYTL. The CDR3, as DNA: TGTGCCAGCAGCTTAGACAGATCCTATGGCTACACCCTC.

This chain joins TRBV7-3 and TRBJ2-3; 7 bases are a match to TRBD2. The V segment lost 5 bases and the J segment 3 bases; nucleotides outside the gene matches: 2. CDR1 SGHTA and CDR2 FQGTGA come from the germline V gene. This CDR3 comprises 13 residues. CDR3 in DNA: TGTGCCAGCAGCCCGGGACTAACAGATACGCAGTATTTT. It encodes CASSPGLTDTQYF.

CDR3 sequence (DNA): TGTGCCATCAGTGACGGGAGGGCCGGAACCTACGAGCAGTACGTC. It specifies CAISDGRAGTYEQYV. V and J are TRBV10-3 and TRBJ2-7; TRBD2 matches at 8 bases. The germline CDR1 and CDR2 sequences are ENHRY and SYGVKD. The CDR3 totals 15 residues. J was trimmed by 2 bases and V by 3 bases; bases with no gene match: 6.

This clone was recorded once. This chain links TRBV6-1 with TRBJ2-7; 10 bases are shared with TRBD2. Unmatched junction bases numbered 9, after V lost 3 bases and J lost 7 bases. In germline, CDR1 is MNHNS, CDR2 SASEGT. This CDR3 comprises 15 residues. The chain's CDR3 is CASSDMVAGGREQYF. In DNA, the CDR3 is TGTGCCAGCAGTGATATGGTAGCGGGAGGCCGAGAGCAGTACTTC.

The CDR3 coding sequence is TGTGCCAGCAGCCCAAGAACAGGGGGCTATTTCATGAACACTGAAGCTTTCTTT. It specifies CASSPRTGGYFMNTEAFF. The rearrangement joins TRBV9 to TRBJ1-1; 9 nucleotides line up with TRBD1. Germline V lookup: CDR1 SGDLS, CDR2 YYNGEE. This CDR3 has 18 residues. The trim removed 4 bases at V and 0 bases at J, leaving 13 bases unmatched.

The chain carries TRBV28 and TRBJ2-1; 8 nucleotides match TRBD2. Germline CDR1 reads MDHEN; CDR2 reads SYDVKM. Unmatched junction bases numbered 11, after V lost 6 bases and J lost 7 bases. The CDR3 has 15 amino acids. The CDR3 region has the DNA TGTGCCAGCAGCAGGAGCGGGAGCGGTCCTAATGAGCAGTTCTTC. It is translated as CASSRSGSGPNEQFF.

This clone was observed a handful of times. V usage is TRBV4-1 and J usage is TRBJ2-3; 10 nucleotides align to TRBD2. Per the germline V gene, CDR1 is MGHRA and CDR2 is YSYEKL. This CDR3 has 16 residues. Trimming took 0 bases from V and 2 from J; bases not matched to a gene: 2. In DNA, the CDR3 is TGCGCCAGCAGCCAAGATACTAGCGGGATCACAGATACGCAGTATTTT. Its translation is CASSQDTSGITDTQYF.

The rearrangement uses TRBV4-1 and TRBJ2-7; weak D call: TRBD1 (6 bases). Trimming shortened V by 3 bases and J by 7 bases, and 13 bases separated the two germline ends. CDR1 MGHRA and CDR2 YSYEKL come from the germline V gene. The CDR3 consists of 13 residues. In nucleotides, the CDR3 is TGCGCCAGCAGCCATGGACAGCAAACGGAGCAGTACTTC. Its protein is CASSHGQQTEQYF.

This clone was seen only once. This sequence joins TRBV30 and TRBJ1-5; the match to TRBD1 covers 10 bases. Germline lookup yields CDR1 GTSNPN and CDR2 SVGIG (reference sequence). The CDR3 has 12 amino acids. V shed 5 bases and J 5 bases; nucleotides not matched to a gene: 0. This CDR3 reads CAWGTGDQPQHF. The CDR3, as DNA: TGTGCCTGGGGGACAGGGGATCAGCCCCAGCATTTT. The full variable domain, rest sourced from reference TRBV30 and TRBJ1-5, is SQTIHQWPATLVQPVGSPLSLECTVEGTSNPNLYWYRQAAGRGLQLLFYSVGIGQISSEVPQNLSASRPQDRQFILSSKKLLLSDSGFYLCAWGTGDQPQHFGDGTRLSIL.

This chain links TRBV6-5 with TRBJ1-3; D uncertain. This CDR3 comprises 12 residues. V was cut by 8 bases and J by 4 bases, with 9 bases left in between. Germline lookup yields CDR1 MNHEY and CDR2 SVGAGI. Here the CDR3 DNA reads TGTGCCAGCTCAAAAGCCGGAAACACCATATATTTT. Protein: CASSKAGNTIYF.

The J gene is TRBJ1-2, the V gene TRBV15; 7 bases line up with TRBD1. CDR3 size: 14 residues. Trimming cost V 4 bases and J 3 bases; bases outside gene matches: 5. Germline CDR1 is LNHNV and CDR2 is YYDKDF (reference sequence). CDR3 loop: CATSKADRDYGYTF. The DNA for the CDR3 is TGTGCCACCAGCAAAGCCGACAGGGACTATGGCTACACCTTC.

The CDR3 bases are TGTGCCAGCAGTGAGGGGACAGCTGGCTACACCTTC. Translating it yields CASSEGTAGYTF. V usage is TRBV6-1 and J usage is TRBJ1-2; 7 bases are shared with TRBD1. The CDR3 extends over 12 amino acids. The V gene's germline CDR1 is MNHNS and CDR2 SASEGT. V lost 3 bases, J lost 7 bases, and 2 bases stayed unmatched.

The CDR3: CASSRSGTSEKLFF. In DNA, the CDR3 is TGTGCCAGCAGTCGATCCGGGACAAGCGAAAAACTGTTTTTT. V and J are TRBV7-9 and TRBJ1-4; possible D gene TRBD1, 6 bases. The CDR3 consists of 14 residues. Germline CDR1 reads SEHNR; CDR2 reads FQNEAQ (reference sequence). V lost 6 bases and J 8 bases, leaving 16 bases between the germline ends.

The chain combines TRBV29-1 with TRBJ2-7; 7 bases align to TRBD2. Germline V gene lookup returns CDR1 SQVTM and CDR2 ANQGSEA. This CDR3 spans 15 amino acids. The trim removed 2 bases at V and 0 bases at J, leaving 7 bases unmatched. CDR3 DNA sequence: TGCAGCGTTGAATATACTAGCGCCGCCTCCTACGAGCAGTACTTC. Protein sequence: CSVEYTSAASYEQYF.

The chain is built from TRBV9 and TRBJ2-1; D is undetermined. V dropped 0 bases and J dropped 8 bases, with 12 bases sitting between them. This CDR3 comprises 14 residues. Per germline, CDR1 SGDLS and CDR2 YYNGEE. CDR3 nucleotide sequence: TGTGCCAGCAGCGTAGGGATTAGTCAGGATGAGCAGTTCTTC. It specifies CASSVGISQDEQFF.

The rearrangement links TRBV6-6 to TRBJ1-1; D is perhaps TRBD1 (5 bases). CDR1 MNHNY and CDR2 SVGAGI come from the germline V gene (reference sequence). V dropped 7 bases and J dropped 1 base, with 13 bases sitting between them. The CDR3 extends over 14 amino acids. CDR3 amino acids: CASTISGGNTEAFF. The CDR3 coding sequence is TGTGCCAGCACTATCTCCGGGGGGAACACTGAAGCTTTCTTT.

This rearrangement joins TRBV7-7 to TRBJ2-5; no clear D. The CDR3 loop spans 12 amino acids. Trimming removed 5 bases at V and 2 bases at J, with 6 bases between. Germline CDR1 reads SSHAT; CDR2 reads FNYEAQ (reference sequence). The CDR3 sequence: CASSPFQETQYF. CDR3 bases: TGTGCCAGCAGCCCCTTTCAAGAGACCCAGTACTTC.

This sequence joins TRBV9 and TRBJ2-3; a possible D gene is TRBD1 (6 bases). CDR1 is SGDLS and CDR2 is YYNGEE in the germline V gene. V was pared by 2 bases and J by 6 bases, with 13 bases between. The CDR3 extends over 14 amino acids. This CDR3 reads CASSVQGSSDTQYF. In nucleotides, the CDR3 is TGTGCCAGCAGCGTTCAGGGGAGCTCGGATACGCAGTATTTT.

This clone was seen a handful of times. This CDR3 is also generated by other DNA sequences in the sample. The V gene is TRBV5-1, the J gene TRBJ1-1, with 9 nucleotides matching TRBD1. This CDR3 comprises 14 residues. In germline, CDR1 is SGHRS, CDR2 YFSETQ. With 2 bases clipped from V and 1 base from J, the junction kept 0 bases outside the gene matches. CDR3 in DNA: TGCGCCAGCAGCTTACAGGGGGCGAACACTGAAGCTTTCTTT. It encodes CASSLQGANTEAFF.

The chain recombines TRBV7-9 with TRBJ2-1; TRBD2 matches at 7 bases. J was trimmed by 3 bases and V by 1 base; bases with no gene match: 3. The CDR3 loop spans 15 amino acids. From germline, CDR1 is SEHNR and CDR2 FQNEAQ (reference sequence). The CDR3 bases are TGTGCCAGCAGCTTAGTCCAGCGGGGCTACAATGAGCAGTTCTTC. Its protein product is CASSLVQRGYNEQFF.

The V and J genes are TRBV6-5 and TRBJ2-5, with TRBD1 matching 8 bases. Germline V gene lookup returns CDR1 MNHEY and CDR2 SVGAGI. CDR3 size: 15 residues. The trim removed 0 bases at V and 5 bases at J, leaving 5 bases unmatched. CDR3 sequence (DNA): TGTGCCAGCAGTTACTCTGCAGGGGGCCGGGAGACCCAGTACTTC. Protein sequence: CASSYSAGGRETQYF.

Here the CDR3 reads CASGDRDRQETQYF. DNA of the CDR3: TGTGCCAGCGGGGACAGGGATCGGCAAGAGACCCAGTACTTC. The V and J genes are TRBV6-5 and TRBJ2-5; 9 bases line up with TRBD1. This CDR3 comprises 14 residues. The germline gives CDR1 MNHEY, CDR2 SVGAGI. The V segment lost 8 bases and the J segment 2 bases; nucleotides outside the gene matches: 6.

The V call is TRBV7-8, the J call TRBJ2-3, with D possibly being TRBD2 (6 bases). Germline V gives CDR1 SGHVS, CDR2 FQNEAQ. Trimming left V 4 bases short and J 0 bases short, with 11 bases between. This CDR3 spans 15 amino acids. This chain's CDR3 is CASSSAGTSTDTQYF. The CDR3 nucleotides read TGTGCCAGCAGCTCAGCCGGGACTAGCACAGATACGCAGTATTTT.

This chain connects TRBV19 to TRBJ1-3; 7 nucleotides align to TRBD1. Germline V gene lookup returns CDR1 LNHDA and CDR2 SQIVND (reference sequence). The CDR3 consists of 15 residues. The V gene end was trimmed by 6 bases and the J gene end by 0 bases; junction bases not matched to a gene: 5. Written as DNA, the CDR3 is TGTGCCAGTAGGCCCGCAGGGGGCTCTGGAAACACCATATATTTT. Encoded protein: CASRPAGGSGNTIYF.

V is TRBV6-1 and J is TRBJ2-1; 8 nucleotides align to TRBD1. This CDR3 region has 13 residues. Germline V CDR1 and CDR2: MNHNS, SASEGT. V lost 7 bases, J lost 7 bases, and 6 bases stayed unmatched. CDR3 nucleotides: TGTGCCAGCACACAGGGGGAGGTTAATGAGCAGTTCTTC. Its translation is CASTQGEVNEQFF.

The V call is TRBV9, the J call TRBJ1-3; D is perhaps TRBD1 (5 bases). There are 15 residues in the CDR3. From germline, CDR1 is SGDLS and CDR2 YYNGEE. V dropped 4 bases and J dropped 4 bases, with 15 bases sitting between them. In DNA form, the CDR3 reads TGTGCCAGCAGCTCGCCCGGGGGGACCGGAAACACCATATATTTT. It yields the protein CASSSPGGTGNTIYF.

This chain links TRBV27 with TRBJ1-1; possibly TRBD1 for D (5 bases). With 8 bases removed from V and 2 bases from J, the gap between germline ends came to 12 bases. Per the germline V gene, CDR1 is MNHEY and CDR2 is SMNVEV (reference sequence). The CDR3 runs 13 residues. CDR3 bases: TGTGCCAGCGGGATACAGGTAAACACTGAAGCTTTCTTT. This codes for CASGIQVNTEAFF.

This clone was counted a few times. The J gene is TRBJ2-7, the V gene TRBV20-1; D is unresolved. V lost 1 base and J 7 bases, leaving 8 bases between the germline ends. The length of the CDR3 is 11 residues. CDR1 and CDR2 (germline): DFQATT, SNEGSKA (reference sequence). CDR3 region: CSARVGGEQYV. The CDR3 DNA sequence: TGCAGTGCTAGAGTTGGTGGAGAGCAGTACGTC.

The CDR3 nucleotides are TGCGCCAGCAGCTTGGACCGCCGGGACTTCCTTGTTTCGGATGATGGCTACACCTTC. Translating gives CASSLDRRDFLVSDDGYTF. The chain carries TRBV5-1 and TRBJ1-2; D might be TRBD1 (5 bases). Trimming shortened V by 0 bases and J by 6 bases, and 27 bases separated the two germline ends. This CDR3 contains 19 residues. In germline, CDR1 is SGHRS, CDR2 YFSETQ.